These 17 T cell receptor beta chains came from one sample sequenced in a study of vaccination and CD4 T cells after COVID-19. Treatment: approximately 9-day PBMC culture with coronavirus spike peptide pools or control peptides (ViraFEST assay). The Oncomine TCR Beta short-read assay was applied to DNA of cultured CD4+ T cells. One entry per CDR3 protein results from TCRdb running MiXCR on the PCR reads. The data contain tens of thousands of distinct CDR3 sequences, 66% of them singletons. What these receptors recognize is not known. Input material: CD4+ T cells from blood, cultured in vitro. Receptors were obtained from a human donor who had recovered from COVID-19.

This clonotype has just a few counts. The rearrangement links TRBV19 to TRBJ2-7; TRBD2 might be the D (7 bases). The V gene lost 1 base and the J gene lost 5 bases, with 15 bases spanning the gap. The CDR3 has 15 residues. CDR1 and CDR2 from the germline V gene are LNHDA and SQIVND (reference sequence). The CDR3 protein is CASSIGNWEGDEQYF. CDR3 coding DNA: TGTGCCAGTAGTATAGGAAACTGGGAGGGGGACGAGCAGTACTTC.

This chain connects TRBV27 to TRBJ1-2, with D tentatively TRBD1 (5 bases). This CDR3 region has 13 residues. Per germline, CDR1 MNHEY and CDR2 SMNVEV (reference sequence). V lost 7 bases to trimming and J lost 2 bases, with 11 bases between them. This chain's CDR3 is CASTPGGNYGYTF. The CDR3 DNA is TGTGCCAGCACCCCCGGGGGGAACTATGGCTACACCTTC.

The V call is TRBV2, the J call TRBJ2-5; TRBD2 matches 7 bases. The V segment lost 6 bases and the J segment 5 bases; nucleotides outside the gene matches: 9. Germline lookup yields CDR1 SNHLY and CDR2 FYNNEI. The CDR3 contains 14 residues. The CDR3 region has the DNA TGTGCCAGCAGCGGGGGAGGGCTGTTGGAGACCCAGTACTTC. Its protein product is CASSGGGLLETQYF.

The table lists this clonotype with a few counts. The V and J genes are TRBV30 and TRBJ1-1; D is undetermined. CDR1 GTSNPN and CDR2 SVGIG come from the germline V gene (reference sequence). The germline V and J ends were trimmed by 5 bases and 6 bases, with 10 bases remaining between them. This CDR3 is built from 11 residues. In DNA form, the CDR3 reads TGTGCCTGGTGGGAGGAATCTGAAGCTTTCTTT. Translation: CAWWEESEAFF.

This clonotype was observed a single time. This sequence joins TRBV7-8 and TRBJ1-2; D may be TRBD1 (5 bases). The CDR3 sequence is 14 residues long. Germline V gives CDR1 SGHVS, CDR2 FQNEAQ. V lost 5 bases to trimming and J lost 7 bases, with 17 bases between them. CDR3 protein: CASSRDQGYAGYTF. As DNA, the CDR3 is TGTGCCAGCAGCCGCGACCAGGGTTATGCTGGCTACACCTTC.

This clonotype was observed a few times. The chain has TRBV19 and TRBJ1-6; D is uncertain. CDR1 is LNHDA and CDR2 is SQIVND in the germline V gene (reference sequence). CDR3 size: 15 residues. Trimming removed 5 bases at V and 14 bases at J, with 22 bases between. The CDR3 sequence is CASSGKGAPPLSLHF. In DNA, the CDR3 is TGTGCCAGTAGTGGCAAGGGAGCCCCCCCATTGTCCCTCCACTTT.

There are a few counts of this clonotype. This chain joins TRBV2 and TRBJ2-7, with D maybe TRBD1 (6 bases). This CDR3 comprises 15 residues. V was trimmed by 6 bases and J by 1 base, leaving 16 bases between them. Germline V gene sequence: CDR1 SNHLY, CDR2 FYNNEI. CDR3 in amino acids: CASRMGAAASYEQYF. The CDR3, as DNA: TGTGCCAGCAGAATGGGGGCAGCCGCTTCCTACGAGCAGTACTTC.

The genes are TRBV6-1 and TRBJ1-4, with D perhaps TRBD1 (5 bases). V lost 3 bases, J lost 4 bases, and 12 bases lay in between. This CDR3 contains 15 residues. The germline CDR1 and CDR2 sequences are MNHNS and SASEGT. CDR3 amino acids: CASSDRGGFNEKLFF. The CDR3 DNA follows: TGTGCCAGCAGTGATCGGGGCGGCTTTAATGAAAAACTGTTTTTT.

The CDR3 loop is CASSPDRGHGYTF. The CDR3 DNA reads as TGTGCCAGCAGCCCAGACAGGGGACATGGCTACACCTTC. The chain joins TRBV5-4 to TRBJ1-2; 8 nucleotides align to TRBD1. Per the germline V gene, CDR1 is SGHNT and CDR2 is YYREEE (reference sequence). With V trimmed by 4 bases and J by 6 bases, 5 bases remained unmatched. CDR3 length equals 13 residues. Full variable domain (rest looked up from reference TRBV5-4 and TRBJ1-2): ETGVTQSPTHLIKTRGQQVTLRCSSQSGHNTVSWYQQALGQGPQFIFQYYREEENGRGNFPPRFSGLQFPNYSSELNVNALELDDSALYLCASSPDRGHGYTFGSGTRLTVV.

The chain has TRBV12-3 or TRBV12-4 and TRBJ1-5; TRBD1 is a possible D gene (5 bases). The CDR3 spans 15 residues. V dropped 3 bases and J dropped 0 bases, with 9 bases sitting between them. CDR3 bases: TGTGCCAGCAGTTTCCGACAGTATAGCAATCAGCCCCAGCATTTT. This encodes CASSFRQYSNQPQHF.

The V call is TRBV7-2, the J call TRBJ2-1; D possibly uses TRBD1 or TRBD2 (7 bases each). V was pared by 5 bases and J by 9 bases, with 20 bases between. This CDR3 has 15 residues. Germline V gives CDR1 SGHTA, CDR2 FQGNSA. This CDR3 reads CASSPGGGTFAEQFF. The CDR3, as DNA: TGTGCCAGCAGCCCAGGGGGGGGCACGTTTGCTGAGCAGTTCTTC.

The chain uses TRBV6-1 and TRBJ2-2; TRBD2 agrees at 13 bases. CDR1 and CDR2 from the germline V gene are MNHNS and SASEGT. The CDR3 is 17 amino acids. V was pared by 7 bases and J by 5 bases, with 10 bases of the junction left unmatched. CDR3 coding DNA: TGTGCCAGCACCCAATGGGGGACTAGCGGGAAGACCGGGGAGCTGTTTTTT. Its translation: CASTQWGTSGKTGELFF.

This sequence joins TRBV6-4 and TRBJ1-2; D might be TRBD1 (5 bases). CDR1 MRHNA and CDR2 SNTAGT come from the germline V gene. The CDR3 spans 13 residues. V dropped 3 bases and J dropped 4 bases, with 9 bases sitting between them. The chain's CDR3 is CASSEQGGYGYTF. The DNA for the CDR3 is TGTGCCAGCAGTGAGCAGGGTGGCTATGGCTACACCTTC.

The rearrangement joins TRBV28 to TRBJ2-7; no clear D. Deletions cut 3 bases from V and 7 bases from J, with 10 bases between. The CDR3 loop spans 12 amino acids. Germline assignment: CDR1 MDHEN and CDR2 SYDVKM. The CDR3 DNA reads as TGTGCCAGCAGTTTTGGTTTGGGTGAGCAGTACTTC. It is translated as CASSFGLGEQYF.

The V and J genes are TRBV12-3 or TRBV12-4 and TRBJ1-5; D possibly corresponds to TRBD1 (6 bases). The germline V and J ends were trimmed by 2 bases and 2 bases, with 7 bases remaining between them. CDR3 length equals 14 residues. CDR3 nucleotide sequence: TGTGCCAGCAGTTTATCAGGGGGCAATCAGCCCCAGCATTTT. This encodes CASSLSGGNQPQHF.

The CDR3 sequence: CASSLTGTAQETQYF. CDR3 coding DNA: TGTGCCAGCAGCCTCACCGGGACTGCACAAGAGACCCAGTACTTC. This chain connects TRBV7-2 to TRBJ2-5; D is possibly TRBD2 (6 bases). V was trimmed by 5 bases and J by 2 bases, leaving 15 bases between them. The germline gives CDR1 SGHTA, CDR2 FQGNSA. The CDR3 is made up of 15 amino acids.

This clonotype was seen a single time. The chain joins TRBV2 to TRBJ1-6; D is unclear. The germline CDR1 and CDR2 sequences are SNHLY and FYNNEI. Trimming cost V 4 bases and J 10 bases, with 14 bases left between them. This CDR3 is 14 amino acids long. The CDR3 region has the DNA TGTGCCAGCAGTGGGGGAGGGCTCGGGTCACCCCTCCACTTT. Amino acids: CASSGGGLGSPLHF.